These T cell receptor beta chains were read from a single sample in a study of blood T cell repertoires in COVID-19. TCRdb's copy holds only in-frame clones and misses some; the assay was immunoSEQ multiplex PCR. The sample yields approximately 100,000 clones, about nine tenths seen once. The sample comprised peripheral blood. The receptors here all came from a woman older than 75 in a cohort sampled during active COVID-19. The CDR3 runs from the conserved cysteine through the conserved F or W. A D gene is named only where the DNA matches it firmly. Some rows mark clone size as missing; the rest say once, few, many or name a class of expanded clone.

>once|.|11|TRBV20-1|TRBJ2-5
CSASVGETQYF
TGCAGTGCTTCCGTCGGGGAGACCCAGTACTTC
>.|TRBD2|16|TRBV6-4|TRBJ2-2
CASSVVSGTAGGELFF
TGTGCCAGCAGTGTGGTTAGCGGGACGGCAGGAGGGGAGCTGTTTTTT
>.|TRBD1|20|TRBV7-3|TRBJ1-1
CASSLIFRGVEVVCWMEAFF
TGTGCCAGCAGCTTAATTTTCAGGGGGGTCGAAGTCGTTTGTTGGATGGAAGCTTTCTTT
>.|TRBD2|16|TRBV29-1|TRBJ2-3
CSVVKASSGSTDTQYF
TGCAGCGTTGTTAAGGCCTCTAGCGGTAGCACAGATACGCAGTATTTT
>.|TRBD1|16|TRBV5-5|TRBJ2-1
CASSRDSPNSYNEQFF
TGTGCCAGCAGCCGGGACAGCCCCAACTCCTACAATGAGCAGTTCTTC
>.|.|14|TRBV7-9|TRBJ2-2
CASSPGQNTGELFF
TGTGCCAGCAGCCCGGGACAGAACACCGGGGAGCTGTTTTTT
>.|TRBD1|15|TRBV5-1|TRBJ2-3
CASRLGTGVSDTQYF
TGCGCCAGCAGACTCGGGACAGGGGTGTCAGATACGCAGTATTTT
>.|TRBD1|15|TRBV3-1/TRBV3-2|TRBJ1-3
CASRDRGSSGNTIYF
TGTGCCAGCAGGGACAGGGGAAGCTCTGGAAACACCATATATTTT
>.|.|15|TRBV5-6|TRBJ2-2
CASSSGLLNTGELFF
TGTGCCAGCAGCTCGGGTCTCTTGAACACCGGGGAGCTGTTTTTT
>.|TRBD1|14|TRBV6-5|TRBJ2-3
CASTRDRGPNRQYF
TGTGCCAGTACCCGGGACAGGGGGCCCAATAGGCAGTATTTT
>.|.|16|TRBV11-2|TRBJ2-3
CASSLLSGGVTDTQYF
TGTGCCAGCAGCTTATTAAGTGGGGGCGTCACAGATACGCAGTATTTT
>.|TRBD1|13|TRBV27|TRBJ2-1
CASRGTGVHEQFF
TGTGCCAGCAGGGGGACAGGGGTGCATGAGCAGTTCTTC
>.|.|15|TRBV4-1|TRBJ1-1
CASSHDGGKNTEAFF
TGCGCCAGCAGCCATGACGGAGGGAAGAACACTGAAGCTTTCTTT
>.|.|13|TRBV6-5|TRBJ1-4
CASNELVNEKLFF
TGTGCCAGCAACGAGTTGGTTAATGAAAAACTGTTTTTT
>.|.|15|TRBV6-1|TRBJ2-3
CASSDQAGHTDTQYF
TGTGCCAGCAGTGACCAAGCGGGCCACACAGATACGCAGTATTTT
>.|.|16|TRBV4-2|TRBJ2-3
CASSQEAAASTDTQYF
TGTGCCAGCAGCCAAGAGGCGGCCGCAAGCACAGATACGCAGTATTTT
>.|TRBD2|20|TRBV6-1|TRBJ2-3
CASSEAVTSGRGRVTDTQYF
TGTGCCAGCAGTGAAGCGGTGACTAGCGGGAGAGGGCGGGTCACAGATACGCAGTATTTT
>.|.|17|TRBV5-5|TRBJ1-5
CASAIGQVLRSNQPQHF
TGTGCCAGCGCTATTGGGCAGGTGCTTAGGAGCAATCAGCCCCAGCATTTT
>.|.|16|TRBV7-2|TRBJ2-7
CASSFLPLPGTYEQYF
TGTGCCAGCAGCTTCCTTCCTCTACCAGGGACCTACGAGCAGTACTTC
>.|.|15|TRBV3-1/TRBV3-2|TRBJ2-7
CASSQGGGTSYEQYF
TGTGCCAGCAGCCAAGGAGGGGGAACCTCCTACGAGCAGTACTTC
>.|TRBD1|19|TRBV19|TRBJ2-6
CASSIASGTGSSGANVLTF
TGTGCCAGTAGTATAGCCTCCGGGACAGGTTCCTCTGGGGCCAACGTCCTGACTTTC
>.|.|17|TRBV5-6|TRBJ1-3
CASSLKLVPMSRNTIYF
TGTGCCAGCAGCTTGAAACTGGTCCCCATGTCTAGGAACACCATATATTTT
>.|TRBD1|14|TRBV5-1|TRBJ2-2
CASSIGQGTGELFF
TGCGCCAGCAGCATAGGACAGGGGACCGGGGAGCTGTTTTTT